The present entry profiles one T cell receptor beta chain with its context. This specimen belongs to a study of blood T cell repertoires in COVID-19. As for the study in general: Spain, Italy and the United States supplied samples that represented acute and convalescent COVID-19. PBMCs, B-cell-depleted T cells, or T cells were the source of the cDNA or gDNA that made up the material.

Source study methods: For nucleated cells, counts were estimated from reference gene primer amplification. Sequencing used immunoSEQ multiplex PCR; TCRdb keeps in-frame clones, though not all of them. V and J calls and clone size are as listed in that table; D and trimming were resolved from the DNA. The sample includes under 300,000 clones, about 88% of them seen just once. Trimming pared 0 bases from V and 5 bases from J, leaving 5 bases between. Germline V gene data show CDR1 as KGHSH and CDR2 as LQKENI. CDR3 length: 12 amino acids. The receptor was isolated from a woman aged 40 to 50 who had recovered from COVID-19. The genes are TRBV18 and TRBJ2-7; D uncertain. The sequenced sample was peripheral blood. CDR3 DNA: TGTGCCAGCTCACCACCGGGCAACGAGCAGTACTTC. This encodes CASSPPGNEQYF.